Following are 17 T cell receptor beta chains from one sample sequenced in a study of T cell changes during pregnancy in multiple sclerosis. Profiled with immunoSEQ multiplex PCR; TCRdb holds only in-frame clones, not every one. Of 75,000 to 100,000 clones in the sample, about 90% were seen once. The specimen comprised peripheral blood, sampled after pregnancy. Receptor source: a female donor in good health, enrolled as a control in a pregnancy study.

This chain connects TRBV6-5 to TRBJ2-7, with 11 bases identical to TRBD1. The length of the CDR3 is 14 residues. Germline V gives CDR1 MNHEY, CDR2 SVGAGI. V lost 6 bases and J lost 3; bases outside the gene matches: 4. The CDR3 DNA sequence: TGTGCCAGCAGGGGGACAGGGGGGAACTACGAGCAGTACTTC. Its translation is CASRGTGGNYEQYF.

The chain couples TRBV30 to TRBJ1-4; no reliable D call. The CDR3 has 13 amino acids. The germline gives CDR1 GTSNPN, CDR2 SVGIG (reference sequence). Trimming removed 7 bases from V and 4 bases from J, with 13 bases in between. The chain's CDR3 is CASTSRVNEKLFF. In DNA, the CDR3 is TGTGCCTCGACCTCCCGGGTTAATGAAAAACTGTTTTTT.

V gene TRBV6-1 combines with J gene TRBJ1-2, with TRBD1 as a possible D gene (6 bases). Germline V gene data show CDR1 as MNHNS and CDR2 as SASEGT. Trimming took off 4 bases at V and 4 bases at J, with 13 bases between the two ends. The CDR3 is 14 residues long. CDR3 sequence: CASSGTARLYGYTF. The CDR3 coding sequence is TGTGCCAGCAGTGGGACAGCCCGGCTCTATGGCTACACCTTC.

The chain joins TRBV9 to TRBJ1-5; 12 nucleotides align to TRBD1. Per germline, CDR1 SGDLS and CDR2 YYNGEE. This CDR3 is built from 16 residues. J was trimmed by 3 bases and V by 4 bases; bases with no gene match: 5. CDR3 residues: CASSPGTGGYNQPQHF. In DNA, the CDR3 is TGTGCCAGCAGCCCAGGGACAGGGGGCTACAATCAGCCCCAGCATTTT.

The V call is TRBV2, the J call TRBJ2-7; possibly TRBD2 for D (7 bases). The CDR3 contains 12 residues. V lost 7 bases to trimming and J lost 3 bases, with 10 bases between them. Germline lookup yields CDR1 SNHLY and CDR2 FYNNEI. The CDR3 loop is CASIGGLYEQYF. The CDR3 bases are TGTGCCAGCATCGGGGGGCTCTACGAGCAGTACTTC.

V is TRBV9 and J is TRBJ2-2, with a tentative D call TRBD2 (6 bases). From germline, CDR1 is SGDLS and CDR2 YYNGEE. The CDR3 spans 15 residues. Between the trimmed V and J ends, which lost 3 bases and 6 bases, there was a span of 15 bases. The CDR3 reads CASSDDGGIPGELFF. CDR3 DNA: TGTGCCAGCAGCGATGATGGGGGGATCCCCGGGGAGCTGTTTTTT.

The chain joins TRBV19 to TRBJ1-1, with D unclear. Germline V gives CDR1 LNHDA, CDR2 SQIVND (reference sequence). Trimming cost V 6 bases and J 1 base, with 6 bases left between them. This CDR3 region has 12 residues. The CDR3: CASSRGNTEAFF. CDR3 coding DNA: TGTGCCAGTAGCCGGGGGAACACTGAAGCTTTCTTT.

This chain links TRBV28 with TRBJ1-2; 7 positions match TRBD1. This CDR3 is 14 amino acids long. After removal of 1 base from V and 3 bases from J, the junction contained 2 bases not matched to a gene. CDR1 is MDHEN and CDR2 is SYDVKM in the germline V gene. CDR3 region: CASSLYDRDYGYTF. Written as DNA, the CDR3 is TGTGCCAGCAGTTTATATGACAGGGACTATGGCTACACCTTC.

The chain carries TRBV19 and TRBJ1-5; D not resolved. Germline CDR1 LNHDA, CDR2 SQIVND (reference sequence). The CDR3 is 12 amino acids. The V end was cut by 8 bases, the J end by 0 bases, with 5 bases between. CDR3 DNA sequence: TGTGCCAGTCAGTCTAGCAATCAGCCCCAGCATTTT. It is translated as CASQSSNQPQHF.

The count of this clone is one. The gene calls are TRBV19 and TRBJ2-1; perhaps TRBD2 as D (6 bases). This CDR3 contains 15 residues. V gave up 4 bases and J gave up 8 bases, with 18 bases separating them. The germline V gene has CDR1 LNHDA and CDR2 SQIVND (reference sequence). The CDR3 protein is CASSTAGRSVDEQFF. CDR3 coding DNA: TGTGCCAGTAGTACTGCGGGGAGGTCCGTGGATGAGCAGTTCTTC.

The CDR3 sequence: CATWGVLAKNIQYF. The CDR3 DNA follows: TGTGCCACTTGGGGGGTACTAGCCAAAAACATTCAGTACTTC. The genes are TRBV2 and TRBJ2-4; weak D call: TRBD2 (6 bases). The germline V gene has CDR1 SNHLY and CDR2 FYNNEI. V was shortened by 10 bases and J by 0 bases, with 13 bases between the two germline ends. The CDR3 is 14 amino acids.

The genes are TRBV9 and TRBJ1-2; maybe TRBD1 (6 bases). CDR3 length: 16 residues. From germline, CDR1 is SGDLS and CDR2 YYNGEE. The V and J ends lost 4 bases and 4 bases respectively, with 20 bases between them. The CDR3 DNA sequence: TGTGCCAGCAGCCCTCCACGGGGGGCTAGCGGCTATGGCTACACCTTC. Protein product: CASSPPRGASGYGYTF.

In this sample, this clone turned up a few times. The CDR3 nucleotides are TGTGCCAGTAGTCACAGGGTTGGGGCGGTCACTGAAGCTTTCTTT. Protein sequence: CASSHRVGAVTEAFF. The gene calls are TRBV19 and TRBJ1-1; D perhaps matches TRBD1 (6 bases). The germline V and J ends were trimmed by 5 bases and 4 bases, with 17 bases remaining between them. Germline V gene data show CDR1 as LNHDA and CDR2 as SQIVND (reference sequence). CDR3 size: 15 residues. The full variable domain, its missing parts supplied by reference TRBV19 and TRBJ1-1, is DGGITQSPKYLFRKEGQNVTLSCEQNLNHDAMYWYRQDPGQGLRLIYYSQIVNDFQKGDIAEGYSVSREKKESFPLTVTSAQKNPTAFYLCASSHRVGAVTEAFFGQGTRLTVV.

The chain couples TRBV5-1 to TRBJ2-7, with 9 bases lining up with TRBD1. CDR3 length: 16 residues. Trimming took 4 bases from V and 3 from J; bases not matched to a gene: 11. CDR1 SGHRS and CDR2 YFSETQ come from the germline V gene. CDR3 protein: CASSQTLGTGSYEQYF. The CDR3 bases are TGCGCCAGCAGCCAAACTCTCGGGACAGGGAGCTACGAGCAGTACTTC.

The rearrangement uses TRBV6-6 and TRBJ2-3, with 8 bases aligning to TRBD2. The CDR3 length is 16 residues. The V and J ends lost 8 bases and 4 bases, in that order; junction bases with no gene match: 14. Germline CDR1 reads MNHNY; CDR2 reads SVGAGI (reference sequence). The CDR3 loop reads CASSYLGAGGSDTQYF. The CDR3 DNA reads TGTGCCAGCTCCTACCTTGGGGCGGGGGGTTCAGATACGCAGTATTTT.

In regard to this clone: At one boundary the junction diverges from the germline segment, which might be a read error. The chain has TRBV27 and TRBJ1-1; D may be TRBD1 (6 bases). CDR3 length: 16 amino acids. Germline CDR1 reads MNHEY; CDR2 reads SMNVEV (reference sequence). The CDR3 nucleotides read TGTGCCAGCAGTCTATCTATGGACAGTTTGAACACTGAAGCTTTCTTT. As protein: CASSLSMDSLNTEAFF.

The chain couples TRBV10-2 to TRBJ1-1, with D maybe TRBD1 (6 bases). There are 14 residues in the CDR3. Trimming stripped 9 bases from V and 3 bases from J, with 17 bases between. Germline CDR1 reads WSHSY; CDR2 reads SAAADI. The CDR3: CASHSGAHDTEAFF. The CDR3 DNA sequence: TGCGCCAGTCACTCAGGGGCCCATGACACTGAAGCTTTCTTT.